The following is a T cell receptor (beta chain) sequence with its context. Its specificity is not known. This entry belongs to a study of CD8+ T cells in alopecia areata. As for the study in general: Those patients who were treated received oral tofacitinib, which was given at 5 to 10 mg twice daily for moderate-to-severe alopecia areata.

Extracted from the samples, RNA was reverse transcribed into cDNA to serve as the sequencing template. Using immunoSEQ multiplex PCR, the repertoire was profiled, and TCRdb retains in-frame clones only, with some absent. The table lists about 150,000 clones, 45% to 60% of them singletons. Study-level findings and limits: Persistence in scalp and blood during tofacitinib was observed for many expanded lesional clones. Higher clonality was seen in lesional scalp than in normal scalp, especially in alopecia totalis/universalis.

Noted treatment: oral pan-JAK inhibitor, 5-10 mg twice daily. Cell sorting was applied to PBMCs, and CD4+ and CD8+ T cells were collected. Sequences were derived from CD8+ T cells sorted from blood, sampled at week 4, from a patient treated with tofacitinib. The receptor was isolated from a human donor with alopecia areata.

Here the CDR3 reads CASSLAGFGPNTEAFF. CDR3 DNA: TGTGCCAGCAGCTTAGCGGGATTTGGGCCGAACACTGAAGCTTTCTTT. The chain uses TRBV7-8 and TRBJ1-1; D remains ambiguous. The CDR3 extends over 16 amino acids. Germline-derived CDR1 and CDR2 are SGHVS and FQNEAQ. Deletions cut 0 bases from V and 1 base from J, with 12 bases between.